This T cell receptor beta chain was recovered during a study of T cells after yellow fever vaccination (dated by TCRdb to about 2019). Regarding the complete study: The SMART-Seq v4 Ultra Low Input RNA kit was used to prepare libraries from fractions with low cell numbers. Bulk PBMC replicates and cell subsets were isolated from blood drawn at multiple timepoints before and after both primary and secondary immunization. The cohort comprised two healthy male donors, one aged 18 to 29 and one aged 30 to 40 years. To track T-cell clones before and after primary and booster YFV17D yellow fever vaccination, bulk TCR alpha and beta repertoires were sequenced longitudinally.

The junction carries 14 bases between V and J, which are trimmed by 7 bases and 2 bases respectively. CDR1 and CDR2 were assigned from the germline V gene as SQVTM and ANQGSEA. The CDR3, from cysteine to phenylalanine, totals 13 residues. Only the CDR3 part of the read is kept: 39 bases, read in frame from the first base. TCR cDNA was synthesized by 5'RACE template switching, through which a universal primer site and unique molecular identifiers were introduced. cDNA synthesis was primed from both the TCR alpha and TCR beta constant segments. Two PCR steps were used to amplify libraries, with sample barcodes and sequencing adapters being added in the second step. Sequencing of libraries was done on Illumina HiSeq 2500 (2x100 bp) or NovaSeq (2x150 bp). For the original study's pipeline: Demultiplexing of reads and collapsing into UMI consensus sequences were performed with MIGEC, and V(D)J alignment was carried out with MiXCR. Clonotypes responding to the vaccine were identified with edgeR on replicate PBMC samples, with the criteria of FDR below 0.01 and a log2 fold change above 5 up to day 15. Bulk clonotypes were assigned CD4 or CD8 identity according to which sequenced CD4 or CD8 repertoire held them at higher abundance. The public reads were reprocessed in TCRdb via fastp at Q25 and MiXCR, keeping in-frame beta chains. Under each unique CDR3 protein, matching rows form one entry showing the most common genes and DNA. TCRdb assigned the V and J calls; the authors' analysis was not used. The sample includes tens of thousands of distinct CDR3 sequences, with just under 8% observed a single time. The top ten hold less than 50% of the sample.

The treatment or condition label for this specimen denotes: live attenuated yellow fever vaccine strain. A standard Ficoll-Paque protocol was used to isolate PBMCs from peripheral blood. Dynabeads CD4 and CD8 positive selection kits were used to isolate the CD4 and CD8 T-cell fractions. RNA was extracted with TriZol from bulk PBMCs, CD4 and CD8 fractions, and dextramer-positive and dextramer-negative fractions. Points the paper makes about the study in general: Because the study included only two donors, the extent to which the findings can be generalized is limited. After the booster, most clones that had expanded after primary vaccination were detected again (roughly 95% of CD4 and around nine tenths of CD8), suggesting broad maintenance of memory. Compared with the primary T-cell response, the secondary T-cell response was weaker but faster, peaking on day 5 rather than day 15. A small share of clonotypes occurred in both CD4 and CD8 compartments, likely arising from convergent recombination. Computational filtering was required because FACS-sorted repertoires could contain abundant contaminating clonotypes from the bulk population.

A remark on this clonotype: Its cognate antigen has yet to be identified. No base quality information exists; no much larger clone differs at one position.

Here the sequenced sample was CD8+ T cells sorted from PBMCs, taken on the day of the yellow fever booster vaccination. This sequence originates from a man aged 30 to 39 who received the YFV17D yellow fever vaccine. Recombination joined TRBV29-1 with TRBJ1-1, with a tentative D gene TRBD1 over 6 matching bases. The DNA sequence follows: TGCAGCGCTACGACAGGAATTAACACTGAAGCTTTCTTT. Its translation reads: CSATTGINTEAFF. Reference TRBV29-1 and TRBJ1-1 proteins supply the regions before and after the CDR3; the full variable domain is: SAVISQKPSRDICQRGTSLTIQCQVDSQVTMMFWYRQQPGQSLTLIATANQGSEATYESGFVIDKFPISRPNLTFSTLTVSNMSPEDSSIYLCSATTGINTEAFFGQGTRLTVV.